The next 16 T cell receptor beta chains were all read from a single sample in a study of T cells in Graves' hyperthyroidism and ophthalmopathy. RNA transcripts provided the source from which TCR beta CDR3 regions were amplified. HTBI primers were employed in a first-round RT-PCR of the TCR CDR3. Via MiXCR, TCRdb re-called the multiplex PCR reads, giving one row per CDR3 protein. The table shows fewer than 450,000 distinct CDR3 sequences, with roughly 20% occurring only once. The sample was blood. The receptors were gathered from a man younger than 35 with Graves' ophthalmopathy.

This clonotype was counted a few times. The CDR3 loop is CASSLAGALSYEQYF. CDR3 in DNA: TGCGCCAGCAGCTTGGCAGGGGCCCTCTCCTACGAGCAGTACTTC. The V and J genes are TRBV5-1 and TRBJ2-7, with a tentative D call TRBD1 (6 bases). V lost 0 bases and J lost 0, with 10 bases in between. The CDR3 has 15 residues. Germline CDR1 SGHRS, CDR2 YFSETQ.

The genes are TRBV5-1 and TRBJ1-4; D uncertain. The CDR3 is made up of 15 amino acids. V was shortened by 0 bases and J by 8 bases, with 14 bases between the two germline ends. CDR1 is SGHRS, CDR2 YFSETQ, per germline. The CDR3 bases are TGCGCCAGCAGCTTGGAAGGCCCCCCGCAAGAAAAACTGTTTTTT. This gives the protein CASSLEGPPQEKLFF.

This clonotype has only a few counts. The chain couples TRBV5-1 to TRBJ1-2, with 10 nucleotides matching TRBD1. The CDR3 runs to 14 residues. Germline lookup yields CDR1 SGHRS and CDR2 YFSETQ. V lost 4 bases and J lost 6; bases outside the gene matches: 6. CDR3 nucleotide sequence: TGCGCCAGCAGCGCCGGGACAGGGGAGGATGGCTACACCTTC. Translating gives CASSAGTGEDGYTF.

The V gene is TRBV6-1, the J gene TRBJ2-2; 8 bases line up with TRBD2. J gave up 5 bases and V 6 bases, and 8 bases lay outside the gene matches. Looked up from germline, CDR1 is MNHNS and CDR2 is SASEGT. The CDR3 length is 15 residues. In DNA, the CDR3 is TGTGCCAGCAGATCCGGGACTAGGGATACCGGGGAGCTGTTTTTT. Encoded protein: CASRSGTRDTGELFF.

The chain joins TRBV10-3 to TRBJ1-2; D remains ambiguous. The germline CDR1 and CDR2 sequences are ENHRY and SYGVKD. This CDR3 has 15 amino acids. Trimming cost V 0 bases and J 0 bases, with 8 bases left between them. CDR3 sequence (DNA): TGTGCCATCAGTGAGTCGCTCAACACTAACTATGGCTACACCTTC. It translates to CAISESLNTNYGYTF.

The gene calls are TRBV6-2 or TRBV6-3 and TRBJ2-3; D perhaps matches TRBD2 (6 bases). The CDR3 length is 13 residues. Per germline, CDR1 MNHEY and CDR2 SVGEGT. V was cut by 5 bases and J by 5 bases, with 11 bases left in between. The CDR3 DNA reads TGTGCCAGCAGTGGGGGGAGCGAAGATACGCAGTATTTT. It is translated as CASSGGSEDTQYF.

The chain couples TRBV10-1 to TRBJ1-5; D is uncertain. The germline V and J ends were trimmed by 4 bases and 0 bases, with 13 bases remaining between them. The CDR3 has 16 amino acids. Germline V gives CDR1 WNHNN, CDR2 SYGVQD (reference sequence). CDR3 residues: CASSGGTPGSNQPQHF. CDR3 sequence (DNA): TGCGCCAGCAGTGGCGGCACCCCGGGTAGCAATCAGCCCCAGCATTTT.

This clonotype was seen many times. The chain recombines TRBV6-1 with TRBJ2-2, with D possibly being TRBD1 or TRBD2 (5 bases each). CDR1 MNHNS and CDR2 SASEGT come from the germline V gene. This CDR3 region has 15 residues. V lost 5 bases, J lost 4 bases, and 14 bases lay in between. CDR3 region: CASSSGYGGTGELFF. CDR3 DNA sequence: TGTGCCAGCAGTTCAGGGTATGGGGGCACCGGGGAGCTGTTTTTT.

This rearrangement joins TRBV19 to TRBJ1-2, with 10 nucleotides matching TRBD1. Germline V CDR1 and CDR2: LNHDA, SQIVND (reference sequence). With V trimmed by 3 bases and J by 2 bases, 3 bases remained unmatched. The CDR3 covers 15 residues. The CDR3 coding sequence is TGTGCCAGTAGTATGGGACAGGGGCCCAACTATGGCTACACCTTC. Its translation: CASSMGQGPNYGYTF.

This clonotype was found many times. The chain uses TRBV6-5 and TRBJ2-5, with D uncertain. Germline CDR1 reads MNHEY; CDR2 reads SVGAGI. V was trimmed by 0 bases and J by 5 bases, leaving 10 bases between them. The CDR3 is 14 residues long. The DNA of the CDR3 is TGTGCCAGCAGTTACTCGCCGGTTTGGGAGACCCAGTACTTC. It specifies CASSYSPVWETQYF.

This clonotype was observed a handful of times. The chain combines TRBV27 with TRBJ1-5, with D perhaps TRBD1 (5 bases). Germline-derived CDR1 and CDR2 are MNHEY and SMNVEV (reference sequence). The V gene lost 5 bases and the J gene lost 1 base, with 9 bases spanning the gap. This CDR3 comprises 14 residues. The CDR3 DNA reads TGTGCCAGCAGTCTGGGACGGAGCAATCAGCCCCAGCATTTT. Translated: CASSLGRSNQPQHF.

The chain has TRBV5-4 and TRBJ2-2; 7 bases agree with TRBD1. Germline CDR1 SGHNT, CDR2 YYREEE (reference sequence). The V gene end was trimmed by 4 bases and the J gene end by 10 bases; junction bases not matched to a gene: 16. This CDR3 is built from 16 residues. The CDR3 is CASSLTGTAKLEELFF. The CDR3 coding sequence is TGTGCCAGCAGCCTTACCGGGACAGCTAAATTGGAGGAGCTGTTTTTT.

This clonotype was observed a handful of times. A read error is possible here, since a much larger clone lies one base away. This CDR3 reads CASSSGQGGSPLHF. The CDR3, as DNA: TGTGCCAGCAGTAGCGGACAGGGGGGGTCACCCCTCCACTTT. This chain links TRBV2 with TRBJ1-6; 10 bases are a match to TRBD1. Per germline, CDR1 SNHLY and CDR2 FYNNEI. Trimming removed 5 bases from V and 10 bases from J; junction bases left unmatched: 5. The CDR3 is made up of 14 amino acids.

This clonotype was counted many times. V is TRBV13 and J is TRBJ2-7; tentative D call: TRBD2 (5 bases). The V end lost 5 bases, the J end lost 2 bases, and 13 bases lay between the germline ends. The CDR3 contains 14 residues. CDR1 and CDR2 from the germline V gene are PRHDT and FYEKMQ (reference sequence). In DNA form, the CDR3 reads TGTGCCAGCAGCATCCCCGGGAAACCCTACGAGCAGTACTTC. It specifies CASSIPGKPYEQYF.

Only a few counts were recorded for this clonotype. V is TRBV20-1 and J is TRBJ2-2; weak D call: TRBD2 (5 bases). This CDR3 region has 15 residues. Trimming pared 0 bases from V and 3 bases from J, leaving 11 bases between. Germline V CDR1 and CDR2: DFQATT, SNEGSKA (reference sequence). The CDR3 coding sequence is TGCAGTGCTAGAGAAACGGGGTCGGACACCGGGGAGCTGTTTTTT. Translated, it gives CSARETGSDTGELFF.

On this clonotype itself: The junction departs from the called germline gene at one end, perhaps through a read error. This chain connects TRBV6-1 to TRBJ1-2; a weak D match, TRBD1 (6 bases). Germline V gene data show CDR1 as MNHNS and CDR2 as SASEGT. This CDR3 contains 15 residues. The CDR3 protein is CANSYLQGSRGGYTF. CDR3 bases: TGTGCCAACAGTTACTTACAGGGAAGCCGGGGTGGCTACACCTTC.